This TCR beta chain came from a study of cytomegalovirus exposure and HLA in healthy donors. The wider study: Roughly 80 million unique TCRs from HLA-typed donors made up an early data release. Findings and limits, study-wide: Donors belonging to an Asian-associated ancestry cluster reportedly showed fewer N-insertions in productive TCRs than the roughly 670-donor mean, according to what a later analysis found. Associated with cytomegalovirus, according to the listing, were 150 to 200 TCR beta chains. Earlier analysis found most TCR beta V segments productive about 90% or about 30% of the time.

Primers for the PCR totalled 60 Vbeta and 13 Jbeta. Produced via immunoSEQ multiplex PCR; TCRdb's table is partial and in-frame only. In the table there are about 190,000 clones, 79% of which are singletons. V was clipped by 3 bases and J by 1 base, with 11 bases between them. This CDR3 comprises 15 residues. CDR1 and CDR2 from the germline V gene are SGHTA and FQGNSA. In the case of this clone: What it binds is not known.

The source material was PBMCs. V gene TRBV7-2 combines with J gene TRBJ2-3; D ambiguous. The origin of this receptor is a woman younger than 35 in good health and CMV-seronegative. The CDR3 coding sequence is TGTGCCAGCAGCTTTAGCTCCTTAGGCACAGATACGCAGTATTTT. Translating it yields CASSFSSLGTDTQYF.